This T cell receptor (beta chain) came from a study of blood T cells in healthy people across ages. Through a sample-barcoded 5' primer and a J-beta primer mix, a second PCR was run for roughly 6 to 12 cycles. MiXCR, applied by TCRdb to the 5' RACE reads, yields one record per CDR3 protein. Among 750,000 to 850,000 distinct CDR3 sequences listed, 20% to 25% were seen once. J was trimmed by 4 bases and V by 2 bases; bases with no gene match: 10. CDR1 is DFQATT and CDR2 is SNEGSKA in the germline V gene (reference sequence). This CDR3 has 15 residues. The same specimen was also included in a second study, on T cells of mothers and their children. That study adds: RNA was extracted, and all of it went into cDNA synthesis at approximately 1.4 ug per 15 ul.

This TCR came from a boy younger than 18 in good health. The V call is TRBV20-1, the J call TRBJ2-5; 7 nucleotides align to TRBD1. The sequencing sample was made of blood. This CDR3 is CSARTADRLAETQYF. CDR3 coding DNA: TGCAGTGCTAGAACCGCGGACAGGCTAGCAGAGACCCAGTACTTC.